These 25 T cell receptor beta chains came from one sample sequenced in a study of blood T cells in healthy people across ages (dated by TCRdb to the mid-2010s). Library preparation was by 5' RACE. Sequencing was carried out with an Illumina HiSeq 2500. A second PCR of roughly 6 to 12 cycles was run with a J-beta primer mix and a sample-barcoded 5' primer. The public sequencing data were trimmed at Q25 with fastp and processed into clonotypes with MiXCR by TCRdb, which kept only in-frame beta chains. Duplicate CDR3 protein sequences are folded into a single record with the most common DNA and genes. A total of 850,000 to 950,000 distinct CDR3 sequences appear in this sample, about 28% of them only once. The top ten hold around 16% of the sample. Sequenced sample: blood. The receptor source for this set is a woman of 80 years or more in good health.

A word on this clonotype: A clone one base away is much larger, so this may be a read error. The rearrangement links TRBV24-1 to TRBJ2-5; 10 bases are a match to TRBD2. Germline V gene sequence: CDR1 KGHDR, CDR2 SFDVKD. The V gene end was trimmed by 4 bases and the J gene end by 11 bases; junction bases not matched to a gene: 15. This CDR3 contains 16 residues. For the CDR3, the DNA is TGTGCCACCAGTGACTACCCTAGCGGGGGACGCAATGAGCAGTACTTC. It yields the protein CATSDYPSGGRNEQYF.

This clonotype was recorded at least ten times. The rearrangement uses TRBV15 and TRBJ1-1; D remains unclear. Germline V gene lookup returns CDR1 LNHNV and CDR2 YYDKDF (reference sequence). The V and J ends lost 3 bases and 0 bases respectively, with 11 bases between them. The CDR3 loop spans 15 amino acids. The CDR3 reads CATSSGQVMNTEAFF. In nucleotides, the CDR3 is TGTGCCACCAGCAGCGGCCAAGTCATGAACACTGAAGCTTTCTTT.

About this clonotype: A much larger clone sits a single nucleotide away, making a read error possible. The chain joins TRBV5-5 to TRBJ1-1, with D possibly TRBD1 on 6 matching bases. CDR3 length: 15 amino acids. Germline V gene sequence: CDR1 SGHKS, CDR2 YYEKEE (reference sequence). The CDR3 protein is CASRYRGALNTEVFF. DNA for the CDR3: TGTGCCAGCAGATACCGGGGGGCCCTGAACACTGAAGTTTTCTTT.

The chain recombines TRBV11-2 with TRBJ2-1, with TRBD2 matching over 10 bases. Germline CDR1 and CDR2: SGHAT and FQNNGV. After removal of 4 bases from V and 13 bases from J, the junction contained 16 bases not matched to a gene. The CDR3 runs to 16 residues. The DNA for the CDR3 is TGTGCCAGCAGCTCGACCACAGCGGGGGGGCGTCAGACCCAGTTCTTC. Residues: CASSSTTAGGRQTQFF.

This chain connects TRBV7-9 to TRBJ1-2, with D hard to call. The V end was cut by 2 bases, the J end by 4 bases, with 17 bases between. CDR3 length: 16 amino acids. From germline, CDR1 is SEHNR and CDR2 FQNEAQ (reference sequence). CDR3 nucleotide sequence: TGTGCCAGCAGCTTAATGGACCTTCCAACCAGCTATGGCTACACCTTC. Encoded protein: CASSLMDLPTSYGYTF.

The sample holds a few counts of this clonotype. This sequence joins TRBV15 and TRBJ1-5; D may be TRBD1 (6 bases). The CDR3 is made up of 14 amino acids. V lost 0 bases to trimming and J lost 5 bases, with 8 bases between them. The V gene's germline CDR1 is LNHNV and CDR2 YYDKDF (reference sequence). CDR3 DNA: TGTGCCACCAGCAGAGATCCAGGGGATCAGCCCCAGCATTTT. Its protein is CATSRDPGDQPQHF.

This clonotype has at least ten counts. The chain combines TRBV7-2 with TRBJ2-5; 9 positions match TRBD2. The CDR3 consists of 16 residues. V trimming: 5 bases; J trimming: 4 bases; junction bases outside the gene matches: 11. Germline loops: CDR1 SGHTA, CDR2 FQGNSA. CDR3: CASSLRLADNGETQYF. The CDR3 DNA sequence: TGTGCCAGCAGCCTGAGACTAGCGGACAATGGAGAGACCCAGTACTTC. Using reference TRBV7-2 and TRBJ2-5 for the parts outside the CDR3, the full variable domain is GAGVSQSPSNKVTEKGKDVELRCDPISGHTALYWYRQSLGQGLEFLIYFQGNSAPDKSGLPSDRFSAERTGGSVSTLTIQRTQQEDSAVYLCASSLRLADNGETQYFGPGTRLLVL.

In this sample, this clonotype turned up many times. This may stem from a read error, because a much larger clone lies one nucleotide away. The chain links TRBV7-9 to TRBJ2-5, with TRBD2 matching 9 bases. CDR1 and CDR2 (germline): SEHNR, FQNEAQ (reference sequence). The CDR3 loop spans 11 amino acids. CDR3 sequence reads: CASSIAGEQYF. In DNA, the CDR3 is TGTGCCAGCAGCATAGCGGGGGAGCAGTACTTC.

In regard to this clonotype: One base away lies a much larger clone, so this may be a sequencing read error. The V call is TRBV11-3, the J call TRBJ2-1; D not certain. The DNA end favors TRBJ2-7, so the J call may be wrong. The CDR3 runs to 17 residues. CDR1 and CDR2 from the germline V gene are SGHNT and YENEEA. This CDR3 is CASSLVGTLSSYNEQYF. The CDR3 nucleotides are TGTGCCAGCAGCTTAGTCGGCACCCTTAGCTCCTACAATGAGCAGTACTTC.

V usage is TRBV6-6 and J usage is TRBJ1-1; D perhaps matches TRBD1 (6 bases). This CDR3 comprises 16 residues. From germline, CDR1 is MNHNY and CDR2 SVGAGI (reference sequence). Between the trimmed V and J ends, which lost 0 bases and 3 bases, there was a span of 14 bases. The CDR3: CASSYSIGGPDTEAFF. DNA for the CDR3: TGTGCCAGCAGTTACTCGATCGGGGGGCCGGACACTGAAGCTTTCTTT.

This clonotype was detected ten times or more. The chain couples TRBV29-1 to TRBJ2-1; D is unresolved. The CDR3 is made up of 12 amino acids. Germline CDR1 is SQVTM and CDR2 is ANQGSEA. Trimming took 7 bases from V and 8 from J, leaving 15 bases between them. The CDR3 here is CSGGVSRDEQFF. CDR3 coding DNA: TGCAGCGGTGGGGTAAGTCGGGATGAGCAGTTCTTC.

Note on this clonotype: Just one base apart from a much larger clone, this may be a read error. Likely a read error: the CDR3 ends without its conserved phenylalanine or tryptophan. V usage is TRBV7-9 and J usage is TRBJ1-4; D uncertain. Trimming took 3 bases from V and 3 from J, leaving 11 bases between them. Germline CDR1 reads SEHNR; CDR2 reads FQNEAQ (reference sequence). The CDR3 extends over 15 amino acids. This chain's CDR3 is CASSFFGPSNEKLFC. The CDR3 coding sequence is TGTGCCAGCAGCTTCTTCGGGCCTTCTAATGAAAAACTGTTTTGT.

This clonotype was found many times. Just one base apart from a much larger clone, this may be a read error. The chain uses TRBV12-3 or TRBV12-4 and TRBJ2-3; 9 bases map to TRBD2. The J segment lost 4 bases and the V segment lost 7 bases, leaving 6 bases of the junction unmatched. The CDR3 loop spans 14 amino acids. CDR3 DNA: TGTGCCAGCAATCTAGCGGGGAGACCAGATACGCAGTATTTT. Translating gives CASNLAGRPDTQYF.

The rearrangement uses TRBV6-1 and TRBJ2-4; TRBD2 matches at 8 bases. The J segment lost 8 bases and the V segment lost 1 base, leaving 7 bases of the junction unmatched. The CDR3 loop spans 15 amino acids. The germline gives CDR1 MNHNS, CDR2 SASEGT. This CDR3 reads CASSEVGGAGDIQYF. In nucleotides, the CDR3 is TGTGCCAGCAGTGAAGTCGGGGGGGCAGGGGACATTCAGTACTTC.

There are a few counts of this clonotype. This rearrangement joins TRBV4-3 to TRBJ1-6; tentatively, D is TRBD1 (6 bases). Trimming removed 0 bases at V and 10 bases at J, with 19 bases between. Germline V CDR1 and CDR2: LGHNA, YSLEER. The CDR3 totals 17 residues. Written as DNA, the CDR3 is TGCGCCAGCAGCCAAGATACGCAGCCCTTGCAGGGGTCACCCCTCCACTTT. Translation: CASSQDTQPLQGSPLHF.

About this clonotype: A much larger clone sits a single nucleotide away, making a read error possible. The V and J genes are TRBV10-2 and TRBJ2-4; the match to TRBD1 covers 7 bases. The J call may be wrong; the DNA end is better matched by TRBJ2-5. This CDR3 is built from 13 residues. Germline V gene lookup returns CDR1 WSHSY and CDR2 SAAADI. The CDR3: CASSEQGLKTQYF. CDR3 nucleotide sequence: TGCGCCAGCAGTGAACAGGGGCTAAAGACCCAGTACTTC.

The chain uses TRBV6-1 and TRBJ1-5; unclear D gene. Germline V gene sequence: CDR1 MNHNS, CDR2 SASEGT. The CDR3 runs to 15 residues. Trimming removed 4 bases from V and 3 bases from J, with 13 bases in between. CDR3 DNA sequence: TGTGCCAGCAGTGCTATGGGAACCCACAATCAGCCCCAGCATTTT. This codes for CASSAMGTHNQPQHF.

The chain is built from TRBV14 and TRBJ1-2; D is perhaps TRBD1 (5 bases). V lost 4 bases and J lost 8, with 17 bases in between. Per the germline V gene, CDR1 is SGHDN and CDR2 is FVKESK. The CDR3 runs 14 residues. This CDR3 is CASSLNLAGRGYTF. The DNA of the CDR3 is TGTGCCAGCAGCCTTAACCTTGCAGGGCGCGGCTACACCTTC.

This clonotype was seen ten or more times. The rearrangement joins TRBV7-9 to TRBJ2-3, with 10 positions matching TRBD1. CDR3 length: 16 residues. V was clipped by 5 bases and J by 2 bases; unmatched bases: 7. CDR1 SEHNR and CDR2 FQNEAQ come from the germline V gene (reference sequence). The CDR3 bases are TGTGCCAGCAGCCCAGGACAGGGGGAGCTCACAGATACGCAGTATTTT. Amino acid sequence: CASSPGQGELTDTQYF.

V and J are TRBV28 and TRBJ1-5; 9 bases match TRBD1. Germline V gene data show CDR1 as MDHEN and CDR2 as SYDVKM. The CDR3 extends over 16 amino acids. V trimming: 5 bases; J trimming: 2 bases; junction bases outside the gene matches: 7. CDR3 region: CASSVPTGGGNQPQHF. CDR3 bases: TGTGCCAGCAGTGTACCGACAGGGGGTGGCAATCAGCCCCAGCATTTT.

The rearrangement joins TRBV2 to TRBJ1-2; no definite D call. Germline assignment: CDR1 SNHLY and CDR2 FYNNEI. V dropped 5 bases and J dropped 6 bases, with 13 bases sitting between them. This CDR3 is built from 13 residues. CDR3 sequence (DNA): TGTGCCAGCAGTACCGGGATCAGGAATGGCTACACCTTC. This translates into CASSTGIRNGYTF.

For this clonotype: The junction shows a germline mismatch at one end, possibly a read error. This chain uses TRBV9 with TRBJ1-4; TRBD1 aligns across 9 bases. Germline loops: CDR1 SGDLS, CDR2 YYNGEE. This CDR3 contains 16 residues. The CDR3 sequence: CAGSVGPGQGDEKLFF. CDR3 bases: TGTGCCGGCAGCGTAGGACCGGGACAGGGAGATGAAAAACTGTTTTTT. The full variable domain, in which reference TRBV9 and TRBJ1-4 provide the parts outside the CDR3, is DSGVTQTPKHLITATGQRVTLRCSPRSGDLSVYWYQQSLDQGLQFLIQYYNGEERAKGNILERFSAQQFPDLHSELNLSSLELGDSALYFCAGSVGPGQGDEKLFFGSGTQLSVL.

Of note for this clonotype: Compared with germline, one end of the junction differs, possibly owing to a read error. The V gene is TRBV7-2, the J gene TRBJ1-5, with 9 bases fitting TRBD1. This CDR3 spans 18 amino acids. The germline V gene has CDR1 SGHTA and CDR2 FQGNSA. CDR3 in DNA: TGTGCCAGCAGCCTACTACCGGGACAGGGTTCGGGGTATCAGCCCCGGCATTTT. It encodes CASSLLPGQGSGYQPRHF.

The gene calls are TRBV27 and TRBJ2-5, with 12 bases identical to TRBD1. The CDR3 runs to 15 residues. Germline V CDR1 and CDR2: MNHEY, SMNVEV (reference sequence). V was pared by 4 bases and J by 5 bases, with 5 bases of the junction left unmatched. The CDR3 is CASSCGTGGRETQYF. For the CDR3, the DNA is TGTGCCAGCAGTTGCGGGACAGGGGGCAGGGAGACCCAGTACTTC.

The sample holds a few counts of this clonotype. The chain couples TRBV6-1 to TRBJ2-7, with 10 nucleotides matching TRBD1. The CDR3 is made up of 16 amino acids. Germline V lookup: CDR1 MNHNS, CDR2 SASEGT. The V and J ends lost 3 bases and 7 bases, in that order; junction bases with no gene match: 12. Here the CDR3 DNA reads TGTGCCAGCAGTGATAGGGGACAGGGGAAGGAGGGTGAGCAGTACTTC. Its translation: CASSDRGQGKEGEQYF.